Listed below are T cell receptor beta chains from one sample, sequenced in a study of shared clonotypes between healthy human individuals. The repertoire was sequenced with immunoSEQ multiplex PCR; TCRdb's copy has only in-frame clones and lacks some. The data contain about 2.4 million clones, under 95% of them singletons. Material for sequencing was naive CD4+ T cells from PBMCs. The receptors shown here come from a man younger than 35 in good health. Some clones in this sample may be carry-over from other donors' samples. Both conserved end residues are part of each CDR3. Each record gives: V gene, D gene, clone size, J gene, CDR3 protein, CDR3 DNA. D genes are given only for firm matches. The size field is filled for only some rows; it gives once, few, many or a size class.

v_call: TRBV30; d_call: NA; clone_size: few; j_call: TRBJ1-4; cdr3_aa: CAWGGQRREKLFF; cdr3_nt: TGTGCCTGGGGCGGGCAGAGACGGGAAAAACTGTTTTTT
v_call: TRBV14; d_call: NA; clone_size: NA; j_call: TRBJ2-2; cdr3_aa: CASSQDPVGTINTGELFF; cdr3_nt: TGTGCCAGCAGCCAAGATCCCGTCGGGACAATCAATACCGGGGAGCTGTTTTTT
v_call: TRBV5-1; d_call: NA; clone_size: NA; j_call: TRBJ2-5; cdr3_aa: CASSLAGITQETQYF; cdr3_nt: TGCGCCAGCAGCTTGGCCGGGATAACACAAGAGACCCAGTACTTC
v_call: TRBV4-1; d_call: NA; clone_size: NA; j_call: TRBJ1-6; cdr3_aa: CASSQRAGGGNSPLHF; cdr3_nt: TGCGCCAGCAGCCAGAGAGCGGGGGGTGGGAATTCACCCCTCCACTTT
v_call: TRBV4-2; d_call: NA; clone_size: NA; j_call: TRBJ2-2; cdr3_aa: CASSQTKGEADANTGELFF; cdr3_nt: TGTGCCAGCAGCCAAACTAAGGGGGAGGCCGACGCGAACACCGGGGAGCTGTTTTTT
v_call: TRBV28; d_call: NA; clone_size: NA; j_call: TRBJ1-4; cdr3_aa: CASRDTGFQKLFF; cdr3_nt: TGTGCCAGCAGAGATACAGGATTCCAAAAACTGTTTTTT
v_call: TRBV7-9; d_call: TRBD1; clone_size: NA; j_call: TRBJ1-3; cdr3_aa: CASSLSNRDSGNTIYF; cdr3_nt: TGTGCCAGCAGCTTATCCAACCGGGACAGCGGAAACACCATATATTTT
v_call: TRBV28; d_call: NA; clone_size: NA; j_call: TRBJ2-7; cdr3_aa: CASSLIARYEQYF; cdr3_nt: TGTGCCAGCAGTTTAATTGCACGCTACGAGCAGTACTTC
v_call: TRBV14; d_call: NA; clone_size: NA; j_call: TRBJ1-4; cdr3_aa: CASSQVYKEKLFF; cdr3_nt: TGTGCCAGCAGCCAAGTTTATAAGGAAAAACTGTTTTTT
v_call: TRBV18; d_call: NA; clone_size: NA; j_call: TRBJ2-2; cdr3_aa: CASLQSGVNTGELFF; cdr3_nt: TGTGCCAGCCTCCAATCGGGGGTGAACACCGGGGAGCTGTTTTTT
v_call: TRBV5-6; d_call: TRBD1; clone_size: NA; j_call: TRBJ2-7; cdr3_aa: CASTLQGSEQYF; cdr3_nt: TGTGCCAGCACGCTACAGGGGAGCGAGCAGTACTTC
v_call: TRBV28; d_call: NA; clone_size: NA; j_call: TRBJ1-4; cdr3_aa: CASSFSFAGAANEKLFF; cdr3_nt: TGTGCCAGCAGTTTTAGTTTTGCAGGGGCGGCTAATGAAAAACTGTTTTTT
v_call: TRBV7-6; d_call: NA; clone_size: NA; j_call: TRBJ2-7; cdr3_aa: CASSPTDRPNEQYF; cdr3_nt: TGTGCCAGCAGCCCCACCGACAGGCCCAACGAGCAGTACTTC
v_call: TRBV5-4; d_call: NA; clone_size: NA; j_call: TRBJ2-1; cdr3_aa: CASRSGGIYNEQFF; cdr3_nt: TGTGCCAGCAGGTCAGGGGGGATTTACAATGAGCAGTTCTTC
v_call: TRBV5-1; d_call: NA; clone_size: NA; j_call: TRBJ2-1; cdr3_aa: CASSQDSRSYNEQFF; cdr3_nt: TGCGCCAGCAGCCAGGACAGCCGATCCTACAATGAGCAGTTCTTC
v_call: TRBV6-1; d_call: NA; clone_size: NA; j_call: TRBJ2-3; cdr3_aa: CASSEIGGYTDTQYF; cdr3_nt: TGTGCCAGCAGTGAGATCGGCGGGTACACAGATACGCAGTATTTT
v_call: TRBV4-1; d_call: NA; clone_size: NA; j_call: TRBJ2-5; cdr3_aa: CASSQGERLETQYF; cdr3_nt: TGCGCCAGCAGCCAAGGGGAGAGGTTGGAGACCCAGTACTTC
v_call: TRBV28; d_call: TRBD2; clone_size: NA; j_call: TRBJ2-7; cdr3_aa: CASIAGVRNEQYF; cdr3_nt: TGTGCCAGTATAGCGGGGGTCCGGAACGAGCAGTACTTC
v_call: TRBV18; d_call: NA; clone_size: NA; j_call: TRBJ1-1; cdr3_aa: CASSLNTEAFF; cdr3_nt: TGTGCCAGCTCACTAAACACTGAAGCTTTCTTT
v_call: TRBV7-2; d_call: TRBD2; clone_size: NA; j_call: TRBJ2-3; cdr3_aa: CASSPGAGADTQYF; cdr3_nt: TGTGCCAGCAGCCCAGGAGCGGGAGCAGATACGCAGTATTTT
v_call: TRBV5-6; d_call: NA; clone_size: NA; j_call: TRBJ1-1; cdr3_aa: CASSLPGVNTEAFF; cdr3_nt: TGTGCCAGCAGCTTGCCAGGGGTGAACACTGAAGCTTTCTTT
v_call: TRBV9; d_call: TRBD1; clone_size: NA; j_call: TRBJ1-1; cdr3_aa: CASSATTGGGLGTEAFF; cdr3_nt: TGTGCCAGCAGCGCTACCACAGGGGGTGGATTGGGCACTGAAGCTTTCTTT
v_call: TRBV28; d_call: NA; clone_size: NA; j_call: TRBJ2-5; cdr3_aa: CASSPPGSQETQYF; cdr3_nt: TGTGCCAGCAGTCCTCCAGGTAGCCAAGAGACCCAGTACTTC
v_call: TRBV5-6; d_call: NA; clone_size: once; j_call: TRBJ2-5; cdr3_aa: CASSLLLGGGRQETQYF; cdr3_nt: TGTGCCAGCAGCTTGCTCCTTGGAGGGGGCCGTCAAGAGACCCAGTACTTC
v_call: TRBV6-5; d_call: TRBD1; clone_size: NA; j_call: TRBJ1-4; cdr3_aa: CASSTDRGHEKLFF; cdr3_nt: TGTGCCAGCAGCACCGACAGGGGGCATGAAAAACTGTTTTTT
v_call: TRBV5-6; d_call: NA; clone_size: NA; j_call: TRBJ2-1; cdr3_aa: CASRERVSTRYNEQFF; cdr3_nt: TGTGCCAGCAGGGAGCGGGTAAGCACTCGCTACAATGAGCAGTTCTTC
v_call: TRBV5-1; d_call: NA; clone_size: NA; j_call: TRBJ1-3; cdr3_aa: CASSPNPTATGNTIYF; cdr3_nt: TGCGCCAGCAGCCCGAATCCGACAGCGACTGGAAACACCATATATTTT
v_call: TRBV5-1; d_call: NA; clone_size: NA; j_call: TRBJ2-5; cdr3_aa: CASSLENAGQETQYF; cdr3_nt: TGCGCCAGCAGCTTGGAAAACGCAGGGCAGGAGACCCAGTACTTC
v_call: TRBV25-1; d_call: NA; clone_size: NA; j_call: TRBJ2-5; cdr3_aa: CASSEYLPAGETQYF; cdr3_nt: TGTGCCAGCAGTGAATACCTCCCAGCGGGAGAGACCCAGTACTTC
v_call: TRBV7-2; d_call: TRBD2; clone_size: NA; j_call: TRBJ2-7; cdr3_aa: CASSSRGAGAHAGFEQYF; cdr3_nt: TGTGCCAGCAGCTCGCGGGGAGCGGGGGCACATGCTGGATTCGAGCAGTACTTC
v_call: TRBV11-2; d_call: NA; clone_size: NA; j_call: TRBJ1-3; cdr3_aa: CASSTRQLGNTIYF; cdr3_nt: TGTGCCAGCAGCACACGACAGCTTGGGAACACCATATATTTT
v_call: TRBV2; d_call: TRBD2; clone_size: NA; j_call: TRBJ2-7; cdr3_aa: CASSGASGTLAYEQYF; cdr3_nt: TGTGCCAGCAGTGGAGCTAGCGGGACCTTGGCCTACGAGCAGTACTTC
v_call: TRBV6-6; d_call: TRBD2; clone_size: NA; j_call: TRBJ2-2; cdr3_aa: CASSKIAGGSAGELFF; cdr3_nt: TGTGCCAGCAGTAAAATAGCGGGGGGTTCGGCCGGGGAGCTGTTTTTT
v_call: TRBV5-5; d_call: NA; clone_size: NA; j_call: TRBJ2-7; cdr3_aa: CASSLGPSARSYEQYF; cdr3_nt: TGTGCCAGCAGCTTGGGTCCTAGCGCCCGCTCCTACGAGCAGTACTTC
v_call: TRBV18; d_call: NA; clone_size: NA; j_call: TRBJ2-6; cdr3_aa: CASSHGTQGGANVLTF; cdr3_nt: TGTGCCAGCTCTCACGGTACCCAGGGGGGGGCCAACGTCCTGACTTTC
v_call: TRBV11-2; d_call: NA; clone_size: NA; j_call: TRBJ2-7; cdr3_aa: CASSLAQASYEQYF; cdr3_nt: TGTGCCAGCAGCTTAGCACAGGCCTCCTACGAGCAGTACTTC
v_call: TRBV7-2; d_call: NA; clone_size: once; j_call: TRBJ1-3; cdr3_aa: CASRLGRNSGNTIYF; cdr3_nt: TGTGCCAGCCGGCTAGGGAGGAACTCTGGAAACACCATATATTTT
v_call: TRBV6-6; d_call: NA; clone_size: NA; j_call: TRBJ1-1; cdr3_aa: CASSYLHLGNTEAFF; cdr3_nt: TGTGCCAGCAGTTACCTCCATCTTGGAAATACTGAAGCTTTCTTT
v_call: TRBV27; d_call: NA; clone_size: NA; j_call: TRBJ1-1; cdr3_aa: CASSLGGQKGTEAFF; cdr3_nt: TGTGCCAGCAGTCTAGGGGGGCAAAAGGGGACTGAAGCTTTCTTT
v_call: TRBV7-9; d_call: TRBD1; clone_size: NA; j_call: TRBJ1-6; cdr3_aa: CASSLQGGNSPLHF; cdr3_nt: TGTGCCAGCAGCTTACAGGGGGGGAATTCACCCCTCCACTTT
v_call: TRBV7-2; d_call: TRBD2; clone_size: NA; j_call: TRBJ2-3; cdr3_aa: CASSLLAGVTDTQYF; cdr3_nt: TGTGCCAGCAGCTTACTAGCGGGGGTCACAGATACGCAGTATTTT
v_call: TRBV9; d_call: NA; clone_size: NA; j_call: TRBJ1-3; cdr3_aa: CASSGGTSGNTIYF; cdr3_nt: TGTGCCAGCAGCGGCGGGACTTCTGGAAACACCATATATTTT
v_call: TRBV13; d_call: NA; clone_size: NA; j_call: TRBJ2-3; cdr3_aa: CASSLDPGSTDTQYF; cdr3_nt: TGTGCCAGCAGCTTAGACCCCGGGAGTACAGATACGCAGTATTTT
v_call: TRBV7-8; d_call: NA; clone_size: NA; j_call: TRBJ1-1; cdr3_aa: CASSLPPGPNTEAFF; cdr3_nt: TGTGCCAGCAGCTTACCCCCTGGCCCGAACACTGAAGCTTTCTTT
v_call: TRBV2; d_call: NA; clone_size: NA; j_call: TRBJ2-3; cdr3_aa: CASSEGAAGTDTQYF; cdr3_nt: TGTGCCAGCAGTGAAGGCGCCGCAGGTACAGATACGCAGTATTTT
v_call: TRBV6-4; d_call: NA; clone_size: NA; j_call: TRBJ2-3; cdr3_aa: CASSVAGFTDTQYF; cdr3_nt: TGTGCCAGCAGTGTCGCGGGATTCACAGATACGCAGTATTTT
v_call: TRBV18; d_call: NA; clone_size: NA; j_call: TRBJ1-4; cdr3_aa: CASAPGADEKLFF; cdr3_nt: TGTGCCAGCGCACCGGGCGCGGACGAAAAACTGTTTTTT
v_call: TRBV5-1; d_call: TRBD1; clone_size: NA; j_call: TRBJ2-7; cdr3_aa: CASSSAGTGRDEQYF; cdr3_nt: TGCGCCAGCAGCTCAGCCGGGACAGGGAGGGACGAGCAGTACTTC
v_call: TRBV9; d_call: NA; clone_size: NA; j_call: TRBJ2-3; cdr3_aa: CASSVVGVDTDTQYF; cdr3_nt: TGTGCCAGCAGCGTAGTAGGGGTGGATACAGATACGCAGTATTTT
v_call: TRBV6-7; d_call: TRBD2; clone_size: NA; j_call: TRBJ2-3; cdr3_aa: CASSYKRLATTDTQYF; cdr3_nt: TGTGCCAGCAGTTACAAGCGACTAGCGACCACAGATACGCAGTATTTT
v_call: TRBV19; d_call: TRBD1; clone_size: NA; j_call: TRBJ1-5; cdr3_aa: CASRSGTGGNQPQHF; cdr3_nt: TGTGCCAGTCGATCCGGGACAGGGGGAAATCAGCCCCAGCATTTT
v_call: TRBV21-1; d_call: NA; clone_size: NA; j_call: TRBJ1-4; cdr3_aa: CASSKSRGTTNEKLFF; cdr3_nt: TGTGCCAGCAGCAAATCCCGGGGCACAACTAATGAAAAACTGTTTTTT